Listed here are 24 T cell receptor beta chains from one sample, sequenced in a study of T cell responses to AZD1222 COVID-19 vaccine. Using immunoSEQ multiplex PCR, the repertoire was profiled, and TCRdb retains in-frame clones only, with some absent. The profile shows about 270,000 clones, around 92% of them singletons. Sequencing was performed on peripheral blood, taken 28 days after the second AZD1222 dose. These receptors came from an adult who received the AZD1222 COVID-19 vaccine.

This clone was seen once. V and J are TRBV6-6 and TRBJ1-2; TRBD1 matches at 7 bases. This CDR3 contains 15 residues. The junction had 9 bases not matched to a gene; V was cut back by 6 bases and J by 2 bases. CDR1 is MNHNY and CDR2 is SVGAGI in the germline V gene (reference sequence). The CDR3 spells CASSYSGTANYGYTF. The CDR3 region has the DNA TGTGCCAGCAGCTATTCCGGGACAGCGAACTATGGCTACACCTTC.

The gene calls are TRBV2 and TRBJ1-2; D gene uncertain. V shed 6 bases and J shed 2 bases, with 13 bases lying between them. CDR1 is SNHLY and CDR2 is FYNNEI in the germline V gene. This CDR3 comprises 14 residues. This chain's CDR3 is CASRGSPPNYGYTF. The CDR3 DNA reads TGTGCCAGCAGGGGGAGCCCTCCGAACTATGGCTACACCTTC.

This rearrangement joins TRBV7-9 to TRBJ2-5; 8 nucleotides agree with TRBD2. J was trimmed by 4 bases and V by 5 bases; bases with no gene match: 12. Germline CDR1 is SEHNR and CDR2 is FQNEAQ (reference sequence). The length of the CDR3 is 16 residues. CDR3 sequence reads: CASSPLAGGLGETQYF. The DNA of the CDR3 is TGTGCCAGCAGCCCTCTCGCGGGGGGCCTGGGAGAGACCCAGTACTTC.

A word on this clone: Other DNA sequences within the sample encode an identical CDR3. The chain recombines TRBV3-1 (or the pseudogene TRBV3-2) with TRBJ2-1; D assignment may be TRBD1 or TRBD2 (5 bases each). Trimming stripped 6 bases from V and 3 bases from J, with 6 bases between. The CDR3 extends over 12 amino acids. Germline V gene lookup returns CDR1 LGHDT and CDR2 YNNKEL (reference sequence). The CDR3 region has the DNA TGTGCCAGCAGTGGGGGCTACAATGAGCAGTTCTTC. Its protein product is CASSGGYNEQFF.

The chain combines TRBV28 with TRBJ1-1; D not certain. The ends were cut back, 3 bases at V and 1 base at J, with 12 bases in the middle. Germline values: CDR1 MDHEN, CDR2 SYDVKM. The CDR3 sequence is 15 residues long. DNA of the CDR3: TGTGCCAGCAGTTTTAGTTATCTATCGAACACTGAAGCTTTCTTT. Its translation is CASSFSYLSNTEAFF.

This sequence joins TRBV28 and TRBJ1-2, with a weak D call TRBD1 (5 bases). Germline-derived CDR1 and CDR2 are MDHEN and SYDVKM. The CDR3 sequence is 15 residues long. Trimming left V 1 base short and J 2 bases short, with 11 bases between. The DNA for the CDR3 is TGTGCCAGCAGTTTATCCTCGACAGTCAACTATGGCTACACCTTC. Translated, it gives CASSLSSTVNYGYTF.

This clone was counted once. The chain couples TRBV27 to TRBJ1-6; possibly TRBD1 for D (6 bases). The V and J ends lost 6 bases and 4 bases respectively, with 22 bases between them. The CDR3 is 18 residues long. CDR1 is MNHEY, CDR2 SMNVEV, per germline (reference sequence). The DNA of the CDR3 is TGTGCCAGCAGAAGCGGACAGAGGGGAGTAGGGTATAATTCACCCCTCCACTTT. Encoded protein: CASRSGQRGVGYNSPLHF.

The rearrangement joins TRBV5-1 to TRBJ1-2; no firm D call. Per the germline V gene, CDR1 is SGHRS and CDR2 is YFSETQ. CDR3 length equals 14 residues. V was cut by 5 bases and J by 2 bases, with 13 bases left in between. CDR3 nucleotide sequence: TGCGCCAGCAGAGAGCGGGGAAGAAACTATGGCTACACCTTC. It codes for CASRERGRNYGYTF.

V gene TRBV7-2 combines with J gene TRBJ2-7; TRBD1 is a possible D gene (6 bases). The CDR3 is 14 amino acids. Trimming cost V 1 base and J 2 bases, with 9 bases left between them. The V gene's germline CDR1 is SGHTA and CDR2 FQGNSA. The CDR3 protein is CASSLDRTAYEQYF. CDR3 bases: TGTGCCAGCAGCTTAGATCGGACAGCCTACGAGCAGTACTTC.

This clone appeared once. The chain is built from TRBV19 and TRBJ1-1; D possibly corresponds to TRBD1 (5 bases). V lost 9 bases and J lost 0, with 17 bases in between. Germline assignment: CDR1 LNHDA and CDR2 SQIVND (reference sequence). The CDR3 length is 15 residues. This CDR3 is CASRRGGALNTEAFF. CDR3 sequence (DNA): TGTGCCAGCCGGCGGGGAGGGGCCCTGAACACTGAAGCTTTCTTT. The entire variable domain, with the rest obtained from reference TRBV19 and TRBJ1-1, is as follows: DGGITQSPKYLFRKEGQNVTLSCEQNLNHDAMYWYRQDPGQGLRLIYYSQIVNDFQKGDIAEGYSVSREKKESFPLTVTSAQKNPTAFYLCASRRGGALNTEAFFGQGTRLTVV.

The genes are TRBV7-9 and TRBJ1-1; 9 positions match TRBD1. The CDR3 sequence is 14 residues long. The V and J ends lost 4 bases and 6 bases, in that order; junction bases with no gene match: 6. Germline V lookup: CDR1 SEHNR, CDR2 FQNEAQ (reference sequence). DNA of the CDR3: TGTGCCAGCAGCTCGTGGACAGGGGTCCCTGAAGCTTTCTTT. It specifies CASSSWTGVPEAFF.

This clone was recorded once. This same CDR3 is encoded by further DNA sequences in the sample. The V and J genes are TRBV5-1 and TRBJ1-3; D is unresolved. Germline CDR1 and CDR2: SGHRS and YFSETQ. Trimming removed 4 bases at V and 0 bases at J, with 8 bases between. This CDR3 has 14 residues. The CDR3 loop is CASSPGSSGNTIYF. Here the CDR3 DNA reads TGCGCCAGCAGCCCTGGCAGCTCTGGAAACACCATATATTTT.

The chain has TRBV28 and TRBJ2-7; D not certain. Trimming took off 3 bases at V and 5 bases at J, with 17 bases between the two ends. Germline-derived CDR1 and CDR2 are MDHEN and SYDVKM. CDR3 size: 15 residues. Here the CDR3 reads CASSLYRRGGHEQYF. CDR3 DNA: TGTGCCAGCAGTTTGTATCGGCGTGGTGGGCACGAGCAGTACTTC.

For the CDR3, the DNA is TGTGCCAGCACGAGCGGTAGCACCTACGAGCAGTACTTC. Translation gives CASTSGSTYEQYF. The rearrangement uses TRBV6-5 and TRBJ2-7; a weak D match, TRBD2 (5 bases). CDR3 length: 13 amino acids. V shed 7 bases and J shed 2 bases, with 12 bases lying between them. Germline V CDR1 and CDR2: MNHEY, SVGAGI.

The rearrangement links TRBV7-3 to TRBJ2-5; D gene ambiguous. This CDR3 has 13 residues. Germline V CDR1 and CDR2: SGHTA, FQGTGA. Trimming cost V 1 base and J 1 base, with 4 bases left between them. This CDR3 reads CASSLSGQETQYF. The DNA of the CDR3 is TGTGCCAGCAGCTTAAGCGGCCAAGAGACCCAGTACTTC.

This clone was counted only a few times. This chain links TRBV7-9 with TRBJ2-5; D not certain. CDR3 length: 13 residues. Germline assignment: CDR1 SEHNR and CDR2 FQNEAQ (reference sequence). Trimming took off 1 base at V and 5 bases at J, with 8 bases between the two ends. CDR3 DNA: TGTGCCAGCAGCTTAGGGACCGTGGAGACCCAGTACTTC. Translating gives CASSLGTVETQYF. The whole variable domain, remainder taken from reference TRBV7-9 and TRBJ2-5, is DTGVSQNPRHKITKRGQNVTFRCDPISEHNRLYWYRQTLGQGPEFLTYFQNEAQLEKSRLLSDRFSAERPKGSFSTLEIQRTEQGDSAMYLCASSLGTVETQYFGPGTRLLVL.

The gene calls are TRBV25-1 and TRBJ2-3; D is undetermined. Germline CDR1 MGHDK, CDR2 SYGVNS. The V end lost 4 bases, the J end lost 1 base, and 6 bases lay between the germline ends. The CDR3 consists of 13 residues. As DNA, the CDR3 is TGTGCCAGCAGTGTTACAGGCACAGATACGCAGTATTTT. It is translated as CASSVTGTDTQYF.

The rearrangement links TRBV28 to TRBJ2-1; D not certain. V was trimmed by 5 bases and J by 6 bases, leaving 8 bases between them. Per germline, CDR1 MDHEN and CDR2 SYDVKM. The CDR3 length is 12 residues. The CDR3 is CASSPPRNEQFF. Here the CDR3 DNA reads TGTGCCAGCAGTCCCCCGCGCAATGAGCAGTTCTTC.

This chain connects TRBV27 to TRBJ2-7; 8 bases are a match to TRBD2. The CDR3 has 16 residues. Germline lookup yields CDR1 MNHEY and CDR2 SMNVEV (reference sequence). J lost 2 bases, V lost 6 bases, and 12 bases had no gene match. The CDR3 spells CASRPLPSGSAYEQYF. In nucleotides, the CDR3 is TGTGCCAGCAGACCACTCCCCAGCGGGAGTGCCTACGAGCAGTACTTC.

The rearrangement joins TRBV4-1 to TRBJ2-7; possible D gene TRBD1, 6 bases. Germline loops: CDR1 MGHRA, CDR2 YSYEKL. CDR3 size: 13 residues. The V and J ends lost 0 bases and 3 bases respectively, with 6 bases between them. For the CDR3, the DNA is TGCGCCAGCAGCCAAGACAGGGGCTACGAGCAGTACTTC. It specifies CASSQDRGYEQYF.

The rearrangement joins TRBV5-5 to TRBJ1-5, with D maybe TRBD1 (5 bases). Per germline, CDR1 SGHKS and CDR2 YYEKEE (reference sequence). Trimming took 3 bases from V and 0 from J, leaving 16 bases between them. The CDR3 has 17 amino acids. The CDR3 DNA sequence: TGTGCCAGCAGCTCCCTCGGGGGGACGTATAGCAATCAGCCCCAGCATTTT. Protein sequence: CASSSLGGTYSNQPQHF.

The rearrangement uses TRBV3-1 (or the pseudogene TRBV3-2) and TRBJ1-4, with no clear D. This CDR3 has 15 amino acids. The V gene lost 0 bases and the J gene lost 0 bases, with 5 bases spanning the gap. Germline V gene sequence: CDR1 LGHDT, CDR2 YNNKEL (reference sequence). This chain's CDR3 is CASSQDLATNEKLFF. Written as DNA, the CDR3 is TGTGCCAGCAGCCAAGACCTTGCAACTAATGAAAAACTGTTTTTT.

The CDR3 DNA reads as TGTGCCAGCAGCTTAGAGGCAGGGGGCAATTCACCCCTCCACTTT. This encodes CASSLEAGGNSPLHF. This chain uses TRBV7-8 with TRBJ1-6; 8 bases are a match to TRBD1. The CDR3 runs to 15 residues. Germline CDR1 and CDR2: SGHVS and FQNEAQ. The ends lost 1 base at V and 7 bases at J; junction bases unmatched: 3.

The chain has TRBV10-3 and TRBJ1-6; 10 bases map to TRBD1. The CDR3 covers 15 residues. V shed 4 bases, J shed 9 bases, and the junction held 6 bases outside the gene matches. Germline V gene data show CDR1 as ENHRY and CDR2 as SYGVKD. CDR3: CAISVSTGGGSPLHF. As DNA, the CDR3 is TGTGCCATCAGTGTCTCGACAGGGGGCGGTTCACCCCTCCACTTT.